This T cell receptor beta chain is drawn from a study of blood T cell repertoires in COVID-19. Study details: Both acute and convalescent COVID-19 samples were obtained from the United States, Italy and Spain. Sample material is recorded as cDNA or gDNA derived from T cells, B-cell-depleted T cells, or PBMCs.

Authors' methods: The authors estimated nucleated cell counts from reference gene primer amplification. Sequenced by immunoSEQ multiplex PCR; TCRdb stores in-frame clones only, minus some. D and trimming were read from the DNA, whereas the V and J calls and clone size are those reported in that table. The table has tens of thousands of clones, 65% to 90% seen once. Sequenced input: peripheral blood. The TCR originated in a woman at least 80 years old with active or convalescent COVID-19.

CDR3 protein: CASSGASGGVTDTQYF. CDR3 in DNA: TGTGCCAGCAGTGGAGCTAGCGGGGGGGTCACAGATACGCAGTATTTT. The chain has TRBV6-1 and TRBJ2-3; 12 nucleotides match TRBD2. The CDR3 is made up of 16 amino acids. After removal of 4 bases from V and 2 bases from J, the junction contained 4 bases not matched to a gene. Germline V gives CDR1 MNHNS, CDR2 SASEGT.